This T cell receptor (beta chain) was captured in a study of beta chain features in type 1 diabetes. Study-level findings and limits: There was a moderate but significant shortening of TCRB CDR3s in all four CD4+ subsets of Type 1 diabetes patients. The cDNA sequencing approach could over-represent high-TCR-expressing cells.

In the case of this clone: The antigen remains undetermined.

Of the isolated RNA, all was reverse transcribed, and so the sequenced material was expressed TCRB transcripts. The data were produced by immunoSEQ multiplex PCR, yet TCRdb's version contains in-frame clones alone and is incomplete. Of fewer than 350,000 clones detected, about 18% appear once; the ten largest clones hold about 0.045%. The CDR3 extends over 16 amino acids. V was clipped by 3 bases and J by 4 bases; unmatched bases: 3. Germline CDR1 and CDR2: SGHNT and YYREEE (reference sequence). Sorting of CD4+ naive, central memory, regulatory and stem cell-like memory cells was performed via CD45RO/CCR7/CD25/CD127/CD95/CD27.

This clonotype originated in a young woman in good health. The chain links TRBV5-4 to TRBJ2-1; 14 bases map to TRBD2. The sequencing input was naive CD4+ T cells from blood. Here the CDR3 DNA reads TGTGCCAGCAGCTCGGGACTAGCGGGGGCATACAATGAGCAGTTCTTC. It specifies CASSSGLAGAYNEQFF.